The source of this TCR beta chain is a study of cytomegalovirus exposure and HLA in healthy donors (dated by TCRdb to 2016 to 2017). General notes on the study: In an earlier analysis of roughly 500 of the donors, around 300 Gb of sequence data and approximately 120 million unique TCR beta sequences from 180 million or so T cells were reported. About 300 gigabases of sequencing data and tens of millions of unique TCR sequences were included in an early release covering around 650 HLA-typed donors. The genetic ancestry cluster associated with self-reported Caucasian donors included around 76% of the 398 genotyped donors. The aim of the study was to test whether cataloging public T cell receptors could identify signatures of past pathogen exposure. The study used immunosequencing to profile the T cell repertoires of 670 or so subjects and linked those repertoires to cytomegalovirus serostatus. Along with the approximately 650-subject first cohort, a separate validation cohort of about 110 different subjects was used. The study combined high-throughput TCR immunosequencing, statistical association of individual TCRs with disease status, and machine learning to predict cytomegalovirus infection status. In a later analysis, previously published TCR beta repertoires from hundreds of donors were re-analyzed and high-resolution HLA genotyping was added so that TCR occurrence patterns could be studied. Rather than drawing on any new phenotypic data, the later analysis identified candidate immune exposures from TCR beta sequences and the way those sequences occurred across donors. In an earlier analysis of around 540 of the donors, high-throughput TCR beta sequencing was used to judge whether each TCR beta V gene segment behaved as functional or pseudogenic. Donor age, sex, ethnicity and CMV serostatus were compiled alongside the repertoire data. A later genetic analysis used genome-wide SNP genotypes for about three fifths of the roughly 700 donors, treating that subset as a discovery cohort. All discovery cohort repertoires had been generated on a single sequencing platform. Both class I and class II loci were covered by HLA typing, at four-digit resolution. Typing coverage differed by locus: A, B, C, DRB1 and DQB1 were typed in roughly 620-630 donors, DQA1 in 500 to 550, DPA1 in around 610, and DPB1 in 400 to 490. Four or five DR-DQ haplotypes were handled as single units for association and clustering because linkage in the cohort was strong. On average, around 200,000 unique TCR beta nucleotide sequences were sequenced per donor among more than 350 genotyped donors of the cohort, with roughly 18% of those sequences being non-productive.

The cohort was made up of several hundred healthy bone marrow donors. Cohort members were all nominally healthy when sampled, although unrecorded immune exposures were likely present. The donor tested CMV seronegative, placing the donor among the approximately 360 seronegative members of the cohort. A peripheral blood sample was collected from each donor, and TCR beta sequencing was performed on peripheral blood mononuclear cells. The Qiagen DNeasy Blood Extraction Kit was used to extract genomic DNA from the blood cell samples. Notes on this clone: The target of this receptor is not known. One junction end disagrees with the germline gene, perhaps due to a read error.

The library was generated by the immunoSEQ multiplex PCR assay. For the multiplex PCR, a mixture combining 60 forward primers for TCR Vbeta segments and 13 reverse primers for TCR Jbeta segments was used. A multiplex PCR assay on genomic DNA amplified the CDR3 region of rearranged TCR beta genes. The Illumina HiSeq System was used to sequence the amplified TCR beta libraries as 87-base-pair reads. For the original study's pipeline: Across the 666 repertoires, a later analysis counted approximately 83 million unique TCR beta chains, roughly 11 million of which were shared by at least two donors. Raw reads were error-corrected and collapsed into unique sequences with a nearest-neighbor algorithm that merged closely related sequences to remove PCR and sequencing errors. CDR3 sequences were aligned to IMGT reference sequences to assign V, D and J gene segments. For a sequence to be retained, a match of at least six nucleotides was required to both a V gene segment and a J gene segment. Rearrangements were classified as productive when the CDR3 lacked stop codons and remained in frame with V and J, and all other rearrangements were classified as non-productive. CDR3 was defined by IMGT convention, running from the second conserved V-encoded cysteine to the conserved J-encoded phenylalanine. Sequences without an unambiguous match to a single V gene segment were excluded from the earlier analysis of over 500 of the donors. An earlier analysis of 587 of the donors classified V segments as functional when productive rearrangements were above 56.7% and as segregating when the standard deviation between donors was above 5%. A statistical classification framework was built to diagnose cytomegalovirus status from the catalog of TCR beta chain sequences. In a later analysis, V and J genes were assigned by comparing TCR nucleotide sequences against IMGT/GENE-DB human TR gene sequences. Using the TCRdist pipeline, a later analysis assigned CDR3 sequences along with most-parsimonious VDJ recombination scenarios. A later analysis defined each TCR beta chain by its CDR3 amino acid sequence plus V-gene family, and excluded reads lacking a unique V-gene family. A later analysis removed 550 to 650 highly shared, low-generation-probability nucleotide sequences to deal with suspected cross-contamination and a sequencing artifact. A later analysis calculated a clonal expansion index for each public chain from normalized within-repertoire ranks of inferred template counts. In a later analysis, generation probabilities were computed using a VDJ recombination model fitted to out-of-frame rearrangements, and the results were checked against IGoR. A later analysis scored TCR-TCR, TCR-HLA and TCR-CMV co-occurrence with hypergeometric tests, applying a repertoire-size bias correction to TCR pairs. A later analysis estimated false discovery rates by permuting HLA or CMV assignments 20 times. A later analysis grouped co-occurring TCRs with DBSCAN, adding TCRdist sequence similarity when clustering within HLA-allele-positive subsets. Repertoires with fewer than 30,000 or more than 120,000 public chains, plus five repertoires with anomalous nucleotide sharing, were excluded from co-occurrence clustering. Not all clones reach the TCRdb copy of this immuneACCESS table, which keeps in-frame sequences only. Checked studies attribute under half of the gap to unresolved V genes and leave the rest unexplained. The DNA was the basis for D and trimming; V, J and clone size are from that table. The sample table records fewer than 200,000 clones; 75% to 80% of these occur just once. In total, the top ten clones hold about 3% of the sample.

The CDR3 runs 12 residues from the cysteine to the phenylalanine. Of all the DNA, just the CDR3 is kept, 36 bases in frame from base 1. CDR1 and CDR2 are drawn from the germline V gene (reference sequence): SEHNR, FQNEAQ. Results and caveats for the whole study, not just this receptor: Roughly uniform sequencing depth across donors was assumed in presence/absence analyses, although this assumption may not hold. In a later analysis, most CMV-associated TCR beta chains were found to appear HLA-restricted, with HLA associations seemingly driven largely by CMV exposure. CMV serostatus was the only immune exposure information available for the cohort. The classifier was reported to diagnose cytomegalovirus status with high specificity and sensitivity in both the original cohort and the validation cohort. Specific HLA alleles were associated with 15,000 to 20,000 TCR beta sequences at a false discovery rate of 0.05 in a later analysis. Compared with equally common non-associated chains, HLA-associated TCR beta chains in a later analysis were more clonally expanded and had lower generation probabilities. The study gave a list of about 150 TCR beta chains associated with cytomegalovirus. Because counts were too low, under 20 rarely observed V segments, including chromosome 9 orphons, were left out of the earlier analysis of approximately 580 of the donors. Several of the top co-occurrence clusters appeared to be linked to parvovirus B19, influenza, CMV and Epstein-Barr virus, according to a later analysis. Across donors, most TCR sequences were observed very rarely, whereas some public TCRs were present in many individuals. In an earlier analysis of under 600 of the donors, most TCR beta V segments were observed in productive rearrangements about 87% or about 30% of the time, broadly matching IMGT annotations. In a later analysis, TCR association rates were found to vary across HLA loci, with the most associated TCRs seen for DRB1 alleles and the fewest for HLA-C alleles. HLA typing was unavailable for some donors at each locus, so association tests used only the typed subset. The cohort was sequenced for TCR beta chains only, and without alpha or paired-chain data the features that could be detected were limited. A few of the identified cytomegalovirus-associated TCR beta chains were confirmed in vitro to be specific for cytomegalovirus antigens. A cluster of highly shared sequence variants was judged likely to represent a technical artifact of the sequencing pipeline. According to a later genetic analysis, donors in an Asian-associated ancestry cluster had fewer N-insertions in productive TCRs than the approximately 650-donor mean. A further reported finding was that TCR beta sequences accurately predicted the HLA-A and HLA-B alleles for most subjects in the first cohort. Correlated functional status among segregating V segments might be attributable to linkage disequilibrium, but an unknown experimental factor could not be ruled out. It was suggested by the authors that the approach could potentially be generalized to other disease states and immunological phenotypes. Some IMGT-functional V segments, including TRBV6-2 and TRBV6-3, could not be told apart with the 87-base-pair reads, so those segments were excluded. A later genetic analysis associated a missense DCLRE1C variant with V-gene and J-gene trimming of TCR beta chains, and an independent cohort replicated the association. When HLA alleles, especially DR and DQ, strongly co-occurred, attributing TCR associations to individual alleles was difficult.

The TCR sequence derives from a female donor in good health and CMV-seronegative. The chain is made from TRBV7-9 and TRBJ1-5; TRBD1 is perhaps the D gene, given 6 matching bases. What was sequenced was PBMCs. The CDR3 here reads CSSRAGDQPQHF. The DNA reads as follows: TGTTCCAGCAGGGCAGGGGATCAGCCCCAGCATTTT.